Shown below are 9 T cell receptor beta chains from a single sample sequenced in a study of OX40 agonist ivuxolimab in advanced cancers. Libraries were prepared by immunoSEQ multiplex PCR; TCRdb keeps only in-frame clonotypes and omits some of them. The table records 100,000 to 110,000 clones, approximately 91% of them present only once. The sequenced sample was CD4+ or CD8+ T cells sorted from blood, obtained in a trial of the OX40 agonist ivuxolimab. Receptors originate from an adult with an advanced solid tumor such as melanoma, head and neck, liver or kidney cancer.

The chain joins TRBV4-1 to TRBJ2-7; D gene unclear. Between the trimmed V and J ends, which lost 1 base and 3 bases, there was a span of 10 bases. Germline V gives CDR1 MGHRA, CDR2 YSYEKL. The CDR3 has 14 residues. CDR3 sequence: CASSQGMTGYEQYF. The CDR3 bases are TGCGCCAGCAGCCAAGGTATGACGGGCTACGAGCAGTACTTC.

A few counts support this clone. The chain couples TRBV2 to TRBJ2-6; unclear D gene. V was clipped by 0 bases and J by 2 bases, with 2 bases between them. Germline V gene sequence: CDR1 SNHLY, CDR2 FYNNEI. CDR3 length equals 14 residues. The CDR3 DNA follows: TGTGCCAGCAGTGAAGCCGCTGGGGCCAACGTCCTGACTTTC. Its translation: CASSEAAGANVLTF.

This chain connects TRBV18 to TRBJ2-5, with 11 bases identical to TRBD2. This CDR3 has 15 amino acids. The germline CDR1 and CDR2 sequences are KGHSH and LQKENI. V trimming: 5 bases; J trimming: 2 bases; junction bases outside the gene matches: 4. CDR3 in amino acids: CASSWTSGLQETQYF. In DNA form, the CDR3 reads TGTGCCAGCTCATGGACTAGCGGGTTGCAAGAGACCCAGTACTTC.

This clone was observed a few times. The chain is built from TRBV19 and TRBJ2-1; D perhaps matches TRBD1 (5 bases). Germline loops: CDR1 LNHDA, CDR2 SQIVND (reference sequence). The CDR3 contains 14 residues. V lost 6 bases and J 3 bases, leaving 12 bases between the germline ends. The CDR3 region is CASSKDTFYNEQFF. The CDR3 DNA reads as TGTGCCAGTAGCAAGGACACATTCTACAATGAGCAGTTCTTC.

The chain couples TRBV14 to TRBJ1-2, with TRBD1 matching over 12 bases. V was clipped by 4 bases and J by 4 bases; unmatched bases: 13. Germline V gene sequence: CDR1 SGHDN, CDR2 FVKESK. The CDR3 consists of 18 residues. The CDR3 sequence is CASSPWDTGTGGRYGYTF. In DNA, the CDR3 is TGTGCCAGCAGCCCTTGGGATACCGGGACAGGGGGCCGCTATGGCTACACCTTC.

The rearrangement uses TRBV27 and TRBJ2-1; the match to TRBD2 covers 11 bases. The trim removed 6 bases at V and 5 bases at J, leaving 0 bases unmatched. The CDR3 length is 13 residues. CDR1 is MNHEY and CDR2 is SMNVEV in the germline V gene (reference sequence). The CDR3 sequence: CASRGLADNEQFF. The CDR3 DNA sequence: TGTGCCAGCAGGGGACTAGCGGACAATGAGCAGTTCTTC.

The V call is TRBV4-2, the J call TRBJ1-5; 8 bases line up with TRBD1. The CDR3 spans 17 residues. J was trimmed by 5 bases and V by 1 base; bases with no gene match: 10. Germline V gives CDR1 LGHNA, CDR2 YNFKEQ. The CDR3: CASSQAVQGARDQPQHF. The DNA for the CDR3 is TGTGCCAGCAGCCAAGCAGTGCAGGGGGCGAGGGATCAGCCCCAGCATTTT.

V is TRBV18 and J is TRBJ2-5; D remains ambiguous. CDR1 is KGHSH, CDR2 LQKENI, per germline. Trimming cost V 5 bases and J 3 bases, with 10 bases left between them. This CDR3 is built from 13 residues. The DNA for the CDR3 is TGTGCCAGCTCAGCCGACCGGGAAGAGACCCAGTACTTC. Residues: CASSADREETQYF.

The gene calls are TRBV9 and TRBJ2-1, with 10 bases aligning to TRBD2. CDR1 and CDR2 (germline): SGDLS, YYNGEE. J gave up 4 bases and V 0 bases, and 4 bases lay outside the gene matches. There are 16 residues in the CDR3. The CDR3 nucleotides are TGTGCCAGCAGCGTAGTCGGGACTAGCGATTACAATGAGCAGTTCTTC. Translating gives CASSVVGTSDYNEQFF.